This T cell receptor beta chain was sequenced during a study of OX40 agonist ivuxolimab in advanced cancers. Looking at the study overall: Having had anti-PD-1, anti-PD-L1 or anti-CTLA-4 therapy before was allowed, and around 39% had some. Study results and limitations: The 0.1-3.0 mg/kg partial responders had among the lowest clonal expansion. Averaged across samples, CD8+ T cells carried more expanded clones than CD4+ did.

The J segment lost 2 bases and the V segment lost 4 bases, leaving 5 bases of the junction unmatched. The CDR3 spans 15 residues. In germline, CDR1 is SGHAT, CDR2 FQNNGV. Sequencing was performed with immunoSEQ multiplex PCR; in TCRdb, only in-frame clones are kept and a portion is missing. This sample has 60,000 or so clones, with about nine tenths found just once. As regards this clone: Its antigen is undetermined.

The rearrangement uses TRBV11-2 and TRBJ2-3, with 8 nucleotides matching TRBD2. The sequence came from an adult with an advanced solid tumor such as melanoma, head and neck, liver or kidney cancer. Source: CD4+ or CD8+ T cells sorted from blood, taken in a trial of the OX40 agonist ivuxolimab. The CDR3 is CASSSLLAATDTQYF. CDR3 DNA sequence: TGTGCCAGCAGCTCGTTACTAGCGGCCACAGATACGCAGTATTTT.